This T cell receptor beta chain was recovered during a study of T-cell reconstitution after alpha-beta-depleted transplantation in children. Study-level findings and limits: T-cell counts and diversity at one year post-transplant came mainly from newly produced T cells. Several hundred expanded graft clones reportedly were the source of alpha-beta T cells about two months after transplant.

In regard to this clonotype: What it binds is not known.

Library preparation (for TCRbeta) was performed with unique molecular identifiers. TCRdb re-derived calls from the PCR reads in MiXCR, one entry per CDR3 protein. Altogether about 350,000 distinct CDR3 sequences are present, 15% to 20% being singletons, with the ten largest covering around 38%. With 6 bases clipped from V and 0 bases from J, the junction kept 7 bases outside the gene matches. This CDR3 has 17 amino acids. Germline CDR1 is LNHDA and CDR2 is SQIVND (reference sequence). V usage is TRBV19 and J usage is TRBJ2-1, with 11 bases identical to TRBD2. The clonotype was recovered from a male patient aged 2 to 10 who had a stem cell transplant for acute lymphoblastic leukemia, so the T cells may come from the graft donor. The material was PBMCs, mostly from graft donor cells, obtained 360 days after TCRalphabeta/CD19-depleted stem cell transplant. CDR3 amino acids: CASRGTSGASSYNEQFF. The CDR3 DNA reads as TGTGCCAGTAGAGGGACTAGCGGTGCGAGCTCCTACAATGAGCAGTTCTTC.